What follows are 30 T cell receptor beta chains derived from one specimen sequenced in a study of cytomegalovirus exposure and HLA in healthy donors. The primer mix had 60 Vbeta and 13 Jbeta primers. The repertoire was sequenced with immunoSEQ multiplex PCR; TCRdb's copy has only in-frame clones and lacks some. The data contain under 200,000 clones, about 88% of them seen just once; the ten biggest clones take up almost 2%. Sequencing input: PBMCs. Receptors originate from a woman between 18 and 29 years old in good health and CMV-seronegative.

CDR3 loop: CASSPLQDRVNEKLFF. CDR3 sequence (DNA): TGCGCCAGCAGCCCGCTCCAGGACAGAGTTAATGAAAAACTGTTTTTT. The chain recombines TRBV5-1 with TRBJ1-4; D is possibly TRBD1 (6 bases). This CDR3 region has 16 residues. Germline assignment: CDR1 SGHRS and CDR2 YFSETQ. The V end lost 4 bases, the J end lost 4 bases, and 17 bases lay between the germline ends. The complete variable domain, with remaining parts taken from reference TRBV5-1 and TRBJ1-4, reads KAGVTQTPRYLIKTRGQQVTLSCSPISGHRSVSWYQQTPGQGLQFLFEYFSETQRNKGNFPGRFSGRQFSNSRSEMNVSTLELGDSALYLCASSPLQDRVNEKLFFGSGTQLSVL.

The chain carries TRBV7-2 and TRBJ1-6; D gene ambiguous. V shed 4 bases and J shed 11 bases, with 18 bases lying between them. This CDR3 comprises 15 residues. Germline V CDR1 and CDR2: SGHTA, FQGNSA. The chain's CDR3 is CASSSRAGPGTPLHF. DNA of the CDR3: TGTGCCAGCAGCTCCCGGGCCGGGCCGGGGACACCCCTCCACTTT.

This sequence joins TRBV28 and TRBJ2-3; 7 positions match TRBD2. This CDR3 has 15 amino acids. Germline assignment: CDR1 MDHEN and CDR2 SYDVKM. V gave up 6 bases and J gave up 2 bases; unmatched junction bases: 8. The CDR3 region is CASSPGGQFTDTQYF. The CDR3 DNA sequence: TGTGCCAGCAGCCCGGGGGGTCAATTCACAGATACGCAGTATTTT.

This clone appeared a single time. The rearrangement joins TRBV6-4 to TRBJ2-3; 8 bases map to TRBD1. The CDR3 runs to 15 residues. CDR1 is MRHNA and CDR2 is SNTAGT in the germline V gene. V shed 0 bases and J 6 bases; nucleotides not matched to a gene: 5. CDR3 DNA: TGTGCCAGCAGTGACTCGGAGACAGGGGCTGATACGCAGTATTTT. Translation gives CASSDSETGADTQYF.

The rearrangement joins TRBV2 to TRBJ1-2, with TRBD1 as a possible D gene (5 bases). This CDR3 is 14 amino acids long. CDR1 is SNHLY and CDR2 is FYNNEI in the germline V gene. The ends were cut back, 8 bases at V and 1 base at J, with 14 bases in the middle. The CDR3 sequence: CASSRGGDNYGYTF. In DNA, the CDR3 is TGTGCCAGCTCGAGGGGAGGGGATAACTATGGCTACACCTTC.

Note on this clone: Other DNA sequences in this specimen translate into the identical CDR3. The chain uses TRBV19 and TRBJ2-7; TRBD1 agrees at 7 bases. The CDR3 consists of 13 residues. The germline V gene encodes CDR1 LNHDA and CDR2 SQIVND (reference sequence). V shed 1 base and J 4 bases; nucleotides not matched to a gene: 1. CDR3 loop: CASSIGQGYEQYF. The CDR3 DNA sequence: TGTGCCAGTAGTATAGGACAGGGTTACGAGCAGTACTTC.

The CDR3 spells CASSQEPGWGVNTIYF. In DNA, the CDR3 is TGCGCCAGCAGCCAGGAACCAGGGTGGGGGGTAAACACCATATATTTT. The V gene is TRBV4-1, the J gene TRBJ1-3; maybe TRBD1 (5 bases). The CDR3 sequence is 16 residues long. The germline V gene encodes CDR1 MGHRA and CDR2 YSYEKL. The V and J ends lost 3 bases and 6 bases respectively, with 18 bases between them.

This rearrangement joins TRBV6-6 to TRBJ2-7; possibly TRBD2 for D (6 bases). The CDR3 length is 13 residues. Per germline, CDR1 MNHNY and CDR2 SVGAGI (reference sequence). The CDR3 spells CAIRRGSAYEQYF. Here the CDR3 DNA reads TGTGCGATAAGGCGGGGCAGCGCCTACGAGCAGTACTTC.

V and J are TRBV21-1 and TRBJ2-1; TRBD1, the table's D call, lacks a check against the DNA. TRBV21-1 constitutes a pseudogene. The CDR3 covers 22 residues. CDR3 sequence reads: CASSKAKEEGEYGLVSYNEQFF. The CDR3 DNA follows: TGTGCCAGCAGCAAAGCAAAAGAAGAGGGGGAATATGGTTTGGTATCGTACAATGAGCAGTTCTTC.

The chain recombines TRBV6-1 with TRBJ1-5, with TRBD1 identical over 9 bases. V shed 3 bases, J shed 6 bases, and the junction held 6 bases outside the gene matches. The CDR3 has 15 residues. The germline V gene has CDR1 MNHNS and CDR2 SASEGT. DNA of the CDR3: TGTGCCAGCAGTGACCCGGACAGGGGAAGTCAGCCCCAGCATTTT. Residues: CASSDPDRGSQPQHF.

This clone appeared a few times. V gene TRBV6-4 combines with J gene TRBJ1-5; weak D call: TRBD1 (6 bases). Germline V gene lookup returns CDR1 MRHNA and CDR2 SNTAGT. The V end lost 11 bases, the J end lost 0 bases, and 20 bases lay between the germline ends. The CDR3 contains 16 residues. This chain's CDR3 is CASGTLTPYSNQPQHF. The CDR3 DNA follows: TGTGCCTCCGGGACACTTACGCCGTATAGCAATCAGCCCCAGCATTTT.

This rearrangement joins TRBV19 to TRBJ1-2, with D uncertain. The CDR3 is 13 residues long. The V and J ends lost 8 bases and 3 bases respectively, with 13 bases between them. Germline loops: CDR1 LNHDA, CDR2 SQIVND (reference sequence). CDR3 region: CASSWTGDYGYTF. DNA for the CDR3: TGTGCCAGTTCCTGGACGGGAGACTATGGCTACACCTTC.

V is TRBV7-9 and J is TRBJ2-1; a weak D match, TRBD1 (5 bases). Per the germline V gene, CDR1 is SEHNR and CDR2 is FQNEAQ (reference sequence). Trimming stripped 6 bases from V and 5 bases from J, with 8 bases between. The CDR3 consists of 12 residues. CDR3 nucleotide sequence: TGTGCCAGCAGAGGGGTTCACAATGAGCAGTTCTTC. It codes for CASRGVHNEQFF.

The V call is TRBV18, the J call TRBJ2-2; D unresolved. From germline, CDR1 is KGHSH and CDR2 LQKENI. CDR3 length equals 14 residues. Trimming took 2 bases from V and 4 from J, leaving 8 bases between them. CDR3 sequence (DNA): TGTGCCAGCTCACCATCCGGTCTCACCGGGGAGCTGTTTTTT. This encodes CASSPSGLTGELFF.

The V gene is TRBV28, the J gene TRBJ1-5; D is uncertain. V lost 3 bases to trimming and J lost 5 bases, with 14 bases between them. Germline V CDR1 and CDR2: MDHEN, SYDVKM. This CDR3 spans 15 amino acids. This CDR3 is CASSLSSGADQPQHF. The CDR3 region has the DNA TGTGCCAGCAGTTTGTCCAGTGGTGCGGATCAGCCCCAGCATTTT.

Notes on this clone: Compared with germline, one end of the junction differs, possibly owing to a read error. The chain combines TRBV2 with TRBJ2-1, with 11 positions matching TRBD2. CDR3 length: 14 residues. Germline V gene lookup returns CDR1 SNHLY and CDR2 FYNNEI. The CDR3 loop reads CASSEGTSGNEQFF. The CDR3 DNA is TGTGCCAGCAGCGAAGGGACTAGCGGTAATGAGCAGTTCTTC.

V usage is TRBV7-6 and J usage is TRBJ1-1; TRBD1 is a possible D gene (6 bases). V lost 2 bases and J 1 base, leaving 8 bases between the germline ends. The germline V gene encodes CDR1 SGHVS and CDR2 FNYEAQ. The CDR3 extends over 14 amino acids. CDR3: CASSLTTGNTEAFF. The CDR3, as DNA: TGTGCCAGCAGCTTAACGACAGGGAACACTGAAGCTTTCTTT.

The gene calls are TRBV4-2 and TRBJ2-1; 9 nucleotides line up with TRBD2. The CDR3 extends over 14 amino acids. Germline V CDR1 and CDR2: LGHNA, YNFKEQ. V lost 4 bases, J lost 8 bases, and 6 bases stayed unmatched. This CDR3 reads CASSPGLAFDEQFF. The DNA for the CDR3 is TGTGCCAGCAGCCCGGGACTAGCTTTCGATGAGCAGTTCTTC.

There are many counts of this clone. The V call is TRBV5-4, the J call TRBJ2-7; TRBD1 is a possible D gene (6 bases). Germline V gene data show CDR1 as SGHNT and CDR2 as YYREEE (reference sequence). V was trimmed by 4 bases and J by 1 base, leaving 12 bases between them. This CDR3 is 14 amino acids long. The CDR3 loop is CASSPFRGSYEQYF. CDR3 DNA sequence: TGTGCCAGCAGCCCATTCAGGGGATCCTACGAGCAGTACTTC.

V is TRBV25-1 and J is TRBJ2-2; D not resolved. The CDR3 is 11 amino acids. CDR1 and CDR2 (germline): MGHDK, SYGVNS. Trimming took 3 bases from V and 11 from J, leaving 7 bases between them. CDR3 protein: CASSDSPELFF. The CDR3 DNA sequence: TGTGCCAGCAGTGATAGCCCCGAGCTGTTTTTT. Complete variable domain (other parts from reference TRBV25-1 and TRBJ2-2): EADIYQTPRYLVIGTGKKITLECSQTMGHDKMYWYQQDPGMELHLIHYSYGVNSTEKGDLSSESTVSRIRTEHFPLTLESARPSHTSQYLCASSDSPELFFGEGSRLTVL.

The chain combines TRBV6-1 with TRBJ2-3, with 8 bases fitting TRBD1. Germline-derived CDR1 and CDR2 are MNHNS and SASEGT. V was clipped by 2 bases and J by 1 base; unmatched bases: 2. The length of the CDR3 is 15 residues. The CDR3 sequence is CASSELTGGTDTQYF. The DNA of the CDR3 is TGTGCCAGCAGTGAACTGACAGGGGGCACAGATACGCAGTATTTT.

The rearrangement uses TRBV6-5 and TRBJ2-7; no clear D gene. This CDR3 region has 15 residues. CDR1 is MNHEY, CDR2 SVGAGI, per germline. With 2 bases removed from V and 3 bases from J, the gap between germline ends came to 14 bases. The CDR3 DNA reads as TGTGCCAGCAGTTACCCGAGGCCGAGTCTCTACGAGCAGTACTTC. The encoded protein is CASSYPRPSLYEQYF.

V and J are TRBV4-1 and TRBJ2-5, with a weak D call TRBD2 (6 bases). The end of the DNA aligns better with TRBJ2-7, so the J call may be wrong. The CDR3 has 19 residues. The germline gives CDR1 MGHRA, CDR2 YSYEKL. The CDR3, as DNA: TGCGCCAGCAGCCCTCAAGGAGCGAGCGGGCCCCGATCAGGTTACGAGCAGTACTTC. Protein product: CASSPQGASGPRSGYEQYF.

The V and J genes are TRBV19 and TRBJ2-7; 10 bases are shared with TRBD2. The CDR3 has 13 residues. The germline V gene has CDR1 LNHDA and CDR2 SQIVND (reference sequence). With 5 bases clipped from V and 3 bases from J, the junction kept 1 base outside the gene matches. Written as DNA, the CDR3 is TGTGCCAGTAGTCCTAGCGGGAGCTACGAGCAGTACTTC. It specifies CASSPSGSYEQYF.

This clone was counted between two and nine times. The J gene is TRBJ1-1, the V gene TRBV6-6; no definite D call. The CDR3 is made up of 14 amino acids. V lost 2 bases and J 0 bases, leaving 7 bases between the germline ends. Germline V gene sequence: CDR1 MNHNY, CDR2 SVGAGI (reference sequence). CDR3 in amino acids: CASSYLGLNTEAFF. DNA for the CDR3: TGTGCCAGCAGTTACCTAGGATTGAACACTGAAGCTTTCTTT.

V gene TRBV7-2 combines with J gene TRBJ2-3; 9 bases fit TRBD2. V was pared by 5 bases and J by 1 base, with 10 bases of the junction left unmatched. The CDR3 totals 17 residues. Germline CDR1 and CDR2: SGHTA and FQGNSA. The CDR3 region has the DNA TGTGCCAGCAGCATCCTAGCGGGGTGGTACGGCACAGATACGCAGTATTTT. The encoded protein is CASSILAGWYGTDTQYF.

CDR3 sequence reads: CASSLALRGQGTGELFF. The CDR3 DNA sequence: TGCGCCAGCAGCTTGGCCCTCAGGGGGCAGGGCACCGGGGAGCTGTTTTTT. The chain is built from TRBV5-1 and TRBJ2-2; 8 bases match TRBD1. The CDR3 totals 17 residues. CDR1 SGHRS and CDR2 YFSETQ come from the germline V gene. The junction had 8 bases not matched to a gene; V was cut back by 0 bases and J by 4 bases.

The rearrangement links TRBV27 to TRBJ2-7; 8 nucleotides align to TRBD1. The V gene's germline CDR1 is MNHEY and CDR2 SMNVEV (reference sequence). The CDR3 extends over 14 amino acids. After removal of 3 bases from V and 4 bases from J, the junction contained 5 bases not matched to a gene. CDR3: CASSLAGGGYEQYF. The CDR3, as DNA: TGTGCCAGCAGTTTGGCAGGGGGCGGATACGAGCAGTACTTC.

The chain uses TRBV25-1 and TRBJ2-7; 8 nucleotides align to TRBD1. The trim removed 5 bases at V and 2 bases at J, leaving 8 bases unmatched. This CDR3 is built from 15 residues. Germline assignment: CDR1 MGHDK and CDR2 SYGVNS. This CDR3 reads CASSSLRTGPYEQYF. CDR3 nucleotides: TGTGCCAGCAGTTCCCTCCGGACAGGGCCCTACGAGCAGTACTTC.

This chain links TRBV19 with TRBJ2-7; 8 nucleotides line up with TRBD2. CDR3 length: 12 residues. With 5 bases clipped from V and 6 bases from J, the junction kept 3 bases outside the gene matches. Germline values: CDR1 LNHDA, CDR2 SQIVND (reference sequence). The CDR3 sequence: CASSGLAGEQYF. CDR3 DNA: TGTGCCAGTAGTGGGCTAGCGGGCGAGCAGTACTTC.